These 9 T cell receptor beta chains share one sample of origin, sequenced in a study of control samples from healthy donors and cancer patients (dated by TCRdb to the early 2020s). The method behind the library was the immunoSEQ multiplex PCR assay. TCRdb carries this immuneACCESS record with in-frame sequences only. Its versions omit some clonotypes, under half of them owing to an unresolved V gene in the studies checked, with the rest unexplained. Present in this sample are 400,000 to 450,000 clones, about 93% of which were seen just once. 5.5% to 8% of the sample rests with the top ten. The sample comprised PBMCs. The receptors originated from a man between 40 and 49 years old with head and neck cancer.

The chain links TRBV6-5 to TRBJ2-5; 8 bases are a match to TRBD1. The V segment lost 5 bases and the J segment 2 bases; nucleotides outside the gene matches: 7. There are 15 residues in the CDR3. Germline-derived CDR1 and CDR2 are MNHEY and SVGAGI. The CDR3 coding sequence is TGTGCCAGCAGTCGGACAGGGAGCTTACAAGAGACCCAGTACTTC. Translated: CASSRTGSLQETQYF.

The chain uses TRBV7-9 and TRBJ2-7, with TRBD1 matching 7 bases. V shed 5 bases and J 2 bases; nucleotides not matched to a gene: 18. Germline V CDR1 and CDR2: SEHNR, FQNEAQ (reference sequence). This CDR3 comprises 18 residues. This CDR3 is CASSQLIVGGKPPYEQYF. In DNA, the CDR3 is TGTGCCAGCAGCCAGCTTATTGTAGGGGGCAAACCCCCCTACGAGCAGTACTTC.

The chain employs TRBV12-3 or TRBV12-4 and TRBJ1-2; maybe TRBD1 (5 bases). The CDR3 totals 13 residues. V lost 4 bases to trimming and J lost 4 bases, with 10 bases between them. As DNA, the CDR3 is TGTGCCAGCAGTTCCCCGGGGGTCTATGGCTACACCTTC. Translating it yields CASSSPGVYGYTF.

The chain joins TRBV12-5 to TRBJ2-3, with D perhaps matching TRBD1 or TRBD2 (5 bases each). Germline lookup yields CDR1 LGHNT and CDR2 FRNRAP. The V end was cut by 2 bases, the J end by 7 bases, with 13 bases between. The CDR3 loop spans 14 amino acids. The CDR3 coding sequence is TGTGCTAGTGGTTTGTGGGGGAGTGAGAATACGCAGTATTTT. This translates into CASGLWGSENTQYF.

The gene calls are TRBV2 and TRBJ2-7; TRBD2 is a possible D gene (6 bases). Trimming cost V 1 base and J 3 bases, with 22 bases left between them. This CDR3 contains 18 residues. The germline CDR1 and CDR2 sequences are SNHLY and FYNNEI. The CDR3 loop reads CASSEVSAVTGEDYEQYF. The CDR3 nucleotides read TGTGCCAGCAGTGAAGTAAGCGCGGTTACGGGAGAGGACTACGAGCAGTACTTC.

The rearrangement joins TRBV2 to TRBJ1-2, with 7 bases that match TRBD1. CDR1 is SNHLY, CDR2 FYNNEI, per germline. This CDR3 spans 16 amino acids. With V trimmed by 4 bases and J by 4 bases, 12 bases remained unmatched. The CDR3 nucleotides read TGTGCCAGCAGTGTAGCCTCGCCCAGGGGGACCTATGGCTACACCTTC. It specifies CASSVASPRGTYGYTF.

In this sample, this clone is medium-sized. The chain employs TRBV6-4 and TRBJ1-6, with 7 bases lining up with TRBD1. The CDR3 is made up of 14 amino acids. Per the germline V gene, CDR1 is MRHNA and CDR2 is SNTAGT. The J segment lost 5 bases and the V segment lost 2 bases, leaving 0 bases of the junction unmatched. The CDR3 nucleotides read TGTGCCAGCAGTGACGGGACAGATAATTCACCCCTCCACTTT. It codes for CASSDGTDNSPLHF.

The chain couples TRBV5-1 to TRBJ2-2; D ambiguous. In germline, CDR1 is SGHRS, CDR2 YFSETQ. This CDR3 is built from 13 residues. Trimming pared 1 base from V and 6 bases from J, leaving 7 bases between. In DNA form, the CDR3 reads TGCGCCAGCAGCTTGATAGGACCCGGGGAGCTGTTTTTT. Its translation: CASSLIGPGELFF.

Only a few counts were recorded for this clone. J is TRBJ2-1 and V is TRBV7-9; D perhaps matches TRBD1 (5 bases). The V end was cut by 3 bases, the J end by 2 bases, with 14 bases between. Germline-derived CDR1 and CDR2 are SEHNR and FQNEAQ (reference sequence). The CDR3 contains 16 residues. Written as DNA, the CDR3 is TGTGCCAGCAGCTTCTCAGGGCCCAGGACCTACAATGAGCAGTTCTTC. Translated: CASSFSGPRTYNEQFF.